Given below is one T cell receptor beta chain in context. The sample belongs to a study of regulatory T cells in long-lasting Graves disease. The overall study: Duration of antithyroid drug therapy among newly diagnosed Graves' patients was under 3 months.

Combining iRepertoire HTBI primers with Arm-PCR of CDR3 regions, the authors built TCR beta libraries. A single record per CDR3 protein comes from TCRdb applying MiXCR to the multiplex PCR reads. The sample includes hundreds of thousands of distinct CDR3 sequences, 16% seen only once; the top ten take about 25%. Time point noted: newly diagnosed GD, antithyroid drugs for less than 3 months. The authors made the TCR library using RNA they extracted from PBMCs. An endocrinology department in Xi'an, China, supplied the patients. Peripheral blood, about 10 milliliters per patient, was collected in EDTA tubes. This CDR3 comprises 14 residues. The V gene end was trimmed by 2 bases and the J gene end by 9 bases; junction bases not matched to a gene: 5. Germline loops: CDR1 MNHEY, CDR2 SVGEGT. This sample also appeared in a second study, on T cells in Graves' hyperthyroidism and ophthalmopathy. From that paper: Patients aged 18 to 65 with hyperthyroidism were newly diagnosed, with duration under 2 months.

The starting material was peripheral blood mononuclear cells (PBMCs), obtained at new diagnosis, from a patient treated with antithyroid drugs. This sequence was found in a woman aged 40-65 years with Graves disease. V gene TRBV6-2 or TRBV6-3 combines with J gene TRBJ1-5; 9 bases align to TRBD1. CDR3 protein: CASSYGTGTWPQHF. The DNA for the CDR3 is TGTGCCAGCAGTTACGGGACAGGGACATGGCCCCAGCATTTT.